This T cell receptor beta chain came from a study of blood T cell repertoires in COVID-19. At the level of the study: PBMCs, B-cell-depleted T cells, or T cells were the source of the cDNA or gDNA that made up the material.

The CDR3 spans 14 residues. V was clipped by 2 bases and J by 4 bases; unmatched bases: 5. The germline gives CDR1 SGHDN, CDR2 FVKESK. Per the original data handling: Reference gene primer amplification in the assay estimated nucleated cell counts. Sequencing used immunoSEQ multiplex PCR; TCRdb keeps in-frame clones, though not all of them. V and J calls and clone size come straight from that table; D and trimming were deduced from the DNA. The table lists about 270,000 clones, 86% of them singletons, with just under 9% in the top ten. Material: peripheral blood. This sequence joins TRBV14 and TRBJ2-7; 7 bases are a match to TRBD1. The receptor was isolated from a man aged 35-49 years with active or convalescent COVID-19. CDR3 protein: CASSQKGARYEQYF. CDR3 sequence (DNA): TGTGCCAGCAGCCAAAAGGGGGCGCGGTACGAGCAGTACTTC.